This T cell receptor (beta chain) emerged from a study of cytomegalovirus exposure and HLA in healthy donors. Overall study findings and caveats: In a later analysis, compared with equally common non-associated chains, HLA-associated beta chains were more expanded.

About this clone itself: Its antigen is as yet unknown.

Vbeta (60) and Jbeta (13) primers were used in the PCR. Profiling relied on immunoSEQ multiplex PCR, and the TCRdb table lists in-frame clones only, not all of them. The table includes tens of thousands of clones, about 66% detected once. The ends were cut back, 3 bases at V and 4 bases at J, with 12 bases in the middle. The CDR3 extends over 13 amino acids. Germline-derived CDR1 and CDR2 are SQVTM and ANQGSEA. The sequenced material came from PBMCs. The sequence was obtained from a woman aged 45-65 years in good health and CMV-seropositive. The V gene is TRBV29-1, the J gene TRBJ1-2; the D gene is possibly TRBD1 (6 bases). As DNA, the CDR3 is TGCAGCGTTGACCCAGGGGCCCCCTATGGCTACACCTTC. Translating gives CSVDPGAPYGYTF.